This T cell receptor beta chain stems from a study of blood T cells in healthy people across ages. Study observations and caveats: Significant beta diversity loss was already apparent by age roughly 40, declining roughly linearly. Naive CD4+ cell counts and diversity both ran higher in long-lived than in aged donors. Estimates of total diversity, which came from one million sequenced T cells, were considered to be underestimates.

The CDR3 sequence is 16 residues long. Trimming took 4 bases from V and 0 from J, leaving 12 bases between them. CDR1 is KGHDR and CDR2 is SFDVKD in the germline V gene. Extraction of total RNA produced a minimum of 6 micrograms from each sample. Comment on this clonotype: Its antigen is undetermined.

Alongside a J-beta primer mix, a sample-barcoded 5' primer served in a second PCR lasting about 7 to 11 cycles. TCRdb fed the 5' RACE reads into MiXCR, producing one record per CDR3 protein. The table has 600,000 or so distinct CDR3 sequences, under 25% seen once. What was sequenced was blood. The sequence was obtained from a man aged 65 to 85 in good health. The V gene is TRBV24-1, the J gene TRBJ2-1, with D possibly matching TRBD1 (6 bases). CDR3 bases: TGTGCCACCAGTGACCACACAGGGAGCTCCTACAATGAGCAGTTCTTC. Protein: CATSDHTGSSYNEQFF.